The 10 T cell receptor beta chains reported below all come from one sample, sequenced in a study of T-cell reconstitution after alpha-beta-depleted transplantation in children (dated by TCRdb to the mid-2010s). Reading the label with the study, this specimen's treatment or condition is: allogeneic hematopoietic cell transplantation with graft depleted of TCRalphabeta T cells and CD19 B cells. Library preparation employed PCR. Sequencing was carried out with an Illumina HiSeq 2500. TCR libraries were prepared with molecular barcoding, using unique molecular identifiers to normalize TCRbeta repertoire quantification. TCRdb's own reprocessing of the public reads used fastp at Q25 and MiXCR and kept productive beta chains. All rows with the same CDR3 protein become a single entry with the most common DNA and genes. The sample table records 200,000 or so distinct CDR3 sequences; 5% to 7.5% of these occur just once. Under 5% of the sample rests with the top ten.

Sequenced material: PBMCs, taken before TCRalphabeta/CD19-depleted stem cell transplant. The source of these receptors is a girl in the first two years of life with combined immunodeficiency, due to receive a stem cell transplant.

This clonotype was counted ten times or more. The CDR3 loop is CASSQDSNFNYGYTF. The CDR3 DNA is TGCGCCAGCAGCCAAGACTCCAATTTTAACTATGGCTACACCTTC. V is TRBV4-1 and J is TRBJ1-2; D ambiguous. Trimming removed 0 bases at V and 1 base at J, with 9 bases between. This CDR3 is 15 amino acids long. Germline V CDR1 and CDR2: MGHRA, YSYEKL.

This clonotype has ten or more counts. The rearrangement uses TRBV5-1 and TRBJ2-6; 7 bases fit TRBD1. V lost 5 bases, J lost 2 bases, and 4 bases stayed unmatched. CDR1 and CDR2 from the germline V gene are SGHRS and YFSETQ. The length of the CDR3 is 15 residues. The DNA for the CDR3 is TGCGCCAGCAGGGAGACAGGGACTGGGGCCAACGTCCTGACTTTC. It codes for CASRETGTGANVLTF.

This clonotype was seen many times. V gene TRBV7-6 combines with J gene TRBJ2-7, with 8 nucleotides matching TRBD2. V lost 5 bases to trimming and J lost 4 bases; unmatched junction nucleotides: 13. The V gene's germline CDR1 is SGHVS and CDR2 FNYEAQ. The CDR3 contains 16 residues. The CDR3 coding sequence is TGTGCCAGCAGCCCAGCGGGGGAGAGGTATTATTACGAGCAGTACTTC. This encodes CASSPAGERYYYEQYF.

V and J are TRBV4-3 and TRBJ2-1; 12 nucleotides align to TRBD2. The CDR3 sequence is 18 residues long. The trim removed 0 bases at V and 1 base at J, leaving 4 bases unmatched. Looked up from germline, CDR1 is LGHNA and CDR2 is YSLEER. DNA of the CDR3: TGCGCCAGCAGCCAAGACGGAACTAGCGGGGGGTCCTACAATGAGCAGTTCTTC. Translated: CASSQDGTSGGSYNEQFF.

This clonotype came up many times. The CDR3 nucleotides read TGCAGCGCGACGTCCGGGACAGAAAAGGGTGAGGCCCAGTACTTC. Amino acids: CSATSGTEKGEAQYF. J is TRBJ2-5 and V is TRBV29-1, with 7 bases matching TRBD1. This CDR3 is built from 15 residues. Germline assignment: CDR1 SQVTM and CDR2 ANQGSEA. V lost 7 bases, J lost 9 bases, and 20 bases stayed unmatched.

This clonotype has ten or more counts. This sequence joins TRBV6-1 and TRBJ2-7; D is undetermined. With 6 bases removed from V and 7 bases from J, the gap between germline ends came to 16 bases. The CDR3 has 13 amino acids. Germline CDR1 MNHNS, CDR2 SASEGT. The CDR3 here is CASRQPSLREQYF. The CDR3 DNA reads TGTGCCAGCAGACAACCTTCCCTGAGGGAGCAGTACTTC.

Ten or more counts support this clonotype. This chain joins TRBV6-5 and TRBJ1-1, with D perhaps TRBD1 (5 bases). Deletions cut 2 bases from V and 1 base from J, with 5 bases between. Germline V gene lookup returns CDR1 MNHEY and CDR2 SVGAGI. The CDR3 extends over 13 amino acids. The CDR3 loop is CASSYGGNTEAFF. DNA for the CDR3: TGTGCCAGCAGTTACGGGGGGAACACTGAAGCTTTCTTT.

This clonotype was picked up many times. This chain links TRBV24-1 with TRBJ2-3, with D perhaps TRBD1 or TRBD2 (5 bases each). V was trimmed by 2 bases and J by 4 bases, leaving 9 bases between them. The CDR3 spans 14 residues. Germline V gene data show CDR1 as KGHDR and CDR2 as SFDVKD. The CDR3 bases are TGTGCCACCAGTGATTGGGGGTCCGCAGATACGCAGTATTTT. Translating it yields CATSDWGSADTQYF.

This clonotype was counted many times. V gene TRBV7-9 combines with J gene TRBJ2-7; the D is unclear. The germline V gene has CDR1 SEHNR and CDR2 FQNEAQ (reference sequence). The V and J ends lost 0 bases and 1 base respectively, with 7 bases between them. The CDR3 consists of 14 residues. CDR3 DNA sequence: TGTGCCAGCAGCTTAGCAGGGCGTTCCTACGAGCAGTACTTC. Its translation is CASSLAGRSYEQYF.

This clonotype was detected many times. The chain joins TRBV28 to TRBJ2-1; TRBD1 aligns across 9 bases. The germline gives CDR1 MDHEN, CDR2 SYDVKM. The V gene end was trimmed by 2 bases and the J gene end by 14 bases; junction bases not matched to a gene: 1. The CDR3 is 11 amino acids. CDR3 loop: CASSLDRGKFF. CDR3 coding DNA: TGTGCCAGCAGTTTAGACAGGGGGAAGTTCTTC.